The 22 T cell receptor beta chains reported below all come from one sample, sequenced in a study of cytomegalovirus exposure and HLA in healthy donors. PCR was performed using 60 Vbeta and 13 Jbeta primers. Sequencing used immunoSEQ multiplex PCR; TCRdb keeps in-frame clones, though not all of them. Among about 130,000 clones listed, about 74% were seen once. The specimen sequenced was PBMCs. The receptors stem from a woman in her forties or fifties in good health and CMV-seropositive.

The V and J genes are TRBV7-9 and TRBJ2-2, with 12 nucleotides matching TRBD2. The CDR3 is 15 residues long. The V and J ends lost 3 bases and 7 bases, in that order; junction bases with no gene match: 3. From germline, CDR1 is SEHNR and CDR2 FQNEAQ (reference sequence). As DNA, the CDR3 is TGTGCCAGCAGCTTCGGACTAGCGGGGATCGGGGAGCTGTTTTTT. Translation: CASSFGLAGIGELFF.

This chain uses TRBV9 with TRBJ1-2, with D perhaps matching TRBD1 (5 bases). The V and J ends lost 4 bases and 0 bases respectively, with 16 bases between them. The CDR3 runs 16 residues. Germline V gene sequence: CDR1 SGDLS, CDR2 YYNGEE. The CDR3 coding sequence is TGTGCCAGCAGCCCCCGGGGGTCCGCTCCTAACTATGGCTACACCTTC. Translated, it gives CASSPRGSAPNYGYTF.

As concerns this clone: One end of the junction varies from germline; a read error may be responsible. The chain combines TRBV29-1 with TRBJ2-3, with a tentative D call TRBD1 (6 bases). There are 10 residues in the CDR3. Germline V lookup: CDR1 SQVTM, CDR2 ANQGSEA. The CDR3 reads CSTLTGSWDF. The CDR3 nucleotides are TGCAGCACTCTGACAGGTAGCTGGGATTTT.

The chain recombines TRBV5-4 with TRBJ1-2; no reliable D call. CDR1 is SGHNT, CDR2 YYREEE, per germline (reference sequence). This CDR3 region has 13 residues. V was pared by 0 bases and J by 8 bases, with 11 bases between. Here the CDR3 DNA reads TGTGCCAGCAGCTTGGGACCTGCGGGGGGCTACACCTTC. Its translation: CASSLGPAGGYTF.

The rearrangement uses TRBV6-5 and TRBJ2-1, with D tentatively TRBD2 (5 bases). The V gene's germline CDR1 is MNHEY and CDR2 SVGAGI. Between the trimmed V and J ends, which lost 6 bases and 8 bases, there was a span of 11 bases. The CDR3 covers 12 residues. CDR3 loop: CASRSWRDEQFF. For the CDR3, the DNA is TGTGCCAGCAGGAGTTGGCGGGATGAGCAGTTCTTC.

The CDR3 sequence: CASSWTINVGELFF. The CDR3 nucleotides read TGTGCCAGCAGCTGGACTATCAATGTCGGGGAGCTGTTTTTT. The chain employs TRBV7-2 and TRBJ2-2; maybe TRBD2 (6 bases). Germline loops: CDR1 SGHTA, CDR2 FQGNSA. CDR3 length: 14 amino acids. V was pared by 4 bases and J by 7 bases, with 13 bases between. The variable domain in full, completed from reference TRBV7-2 and TRBJ2-2, reads GAGVSQSPSNKVTEKGKDVELRCDPISGHTALYWYRQSLGQGLEFLIYFQGNSAPDKSGLPSDRFSAERTGGSVSTLTIQRTQQEDSAVYLCASSWTINVGELFFGEGSRLTVL.

V is TRBV4-3 and J is TRBJ2-2; D is perhaps TRBD2 (5 bases). V lost 4 bases and J lost 6, with 12 bases in between. Germline V gene sequence: CDR1 LGHNA, CDR2 YSLEER. The length of the CDR3 is 14 residues. CDR3 coding DNA: TGCGCCAGCAGCCGGATCACGAGGGCCGGGGAGCTGTTTTTT. Translated, it gives CASSRITRAGELFF.

The V call is TRBV13, the J call TRBJ2-3, with D unresolved. Trimming stripped 1 base from V and 3 bases from J, with 5 bases between. The CDR3 covers 13 residues. Looked up from germline, CDR1 is PRHDT and CDR2 is FYEKMQ (reference sequence). The CDR3 sequence is CASSLVRTDTQYF. Written as DNA, the CDR3 is TGTGCCAGCAGCTTAGTCAGAACAGATACGCAGTATTTT.

This clone was recorded only once. V and J are TRBV4-3 and TRBJ2-3, with TRBD2 matching over 9 bases. This CDR3 is 16 amino acids long. Trimming cost V 0 bases and J 1 base; bases outside gene matches: 2. Germline CDR1 and CDR2: LGHNA and YSLEER. The chain's CDR3 is CASSQDSSGGTDTQYF. Written as DNA, the CDR3 is TGCGCCAGCAGCCAAGACTCTAGCGGGGGCACAGATACGCAGTATTTT.

The chain is built from TRBV7-2 and TRBJ2-1, with D possibly matching TRBD2 (7 bases). The CDR3 spans 16 residues. Trimming shortened V by 0 bases and J by 6 bases, and 15 bases separated the two germline ends. The germline CDR1 and CDR2 sequences are SGHTA and FQGNSA. The CDR3 sequence: CASSLAGGAAVNEQFF. CDR3 sequence (DNA): TGTGCCAGCAGCTTAGCAGGGGGGGCTGCAGTCAATGAGCAGTTCTTC.

This sequence joins TRBV5-4 and TRBJ1-4, with unresolved D. Per germline, CDR1 SGHNT and CDR2 YYREEE (reference sequence). The V and J ends lost 0 bases and 1 base respectively, with 4 bases between them. CDR3 length: 14 amino acids. CDR3 sequence: CASSLDRTNEKLFF. CDR3 nucleotide sequence: TGTGCCAGCAGCTTGGACAGAACTAATGAAAAACTGTTTTTT.

The DNA of the CDR3 is TGTGCCAGCAGCGGGGGGGGGACAGGGTACTCTGGAAACACCATATATTTT. It codes for CASSGGGTGYSGNTIYF. The chain employs TRBV9 and TRBJ1-3; TRBD1 agrees at 9 bases. Germline values: CDR1 SGDLS, CDR2 YYNGEE. The CDR3 consists of 17 residues. V shed 3 bases and J 0 bases; nucleotides not matched to a gene: 7.

This clone appeared once. The chain is built from TRBV9 and TRBJ2-2; D may be TRBD2 (6 bases). Germline lookup yields CDR1 SGDLS and CDR2 YYNGEE. The V and J ends lost 2 bases and 0 bases respectively, with 11 bases between them. This CDR3 contains 16 residues. CDR3 loop: CASSVRAGSNTGELFF. DNA for the CDR3: TGTGCCAGCAGCGTTAGGGCGGGGTCGAACACCGGGGAGCTGTTTTTT.

V gene TRBV27 combines with J gene TRBJ2-7, with 8 bases fitting TRBD2. CDR1 is MNHEY and CDR2 is SMNVEV in the germline V gene (reference sequence). The CDR3 covers 14 residues. V gave up 4 bases and J gave up 5 bases; unmatched junction bases: 7. The CDR3 here is CASSSWRGDDEQYF. CDR3 bases: TGTGCCAGCAGTTCATGGCGGGGGGACGACGAGCAGTACTTC.

This clone was counted once. CDR3 nucleotides: TGTGCCAGTAGTAAGGGGACAGTCCAAGAGACCCAGTACTTC. Protein product: CASSKGTVQETQYF. V usage is TRBV19 and J usage is TRBJ2-5; TRBD1 matches 7 bases. The CDR3 consists of 14 residues. The V segment lost 4 bases and the J segment 1 base; nucleotides outside the gene matches: 3. Germline V gene lookup returns CDR1 LNHDA and CDR2 SQIVND (reference sequence).

The chain has TRBV20-1 and TRBJ2-5; perhaps TRBD2 as D (5 bases). The CDR3 contains 11 residues. V gave up 7 bases and J gave up 3 bases, with 9 bases separating them. Germline CDR1 is DFQATT and CDR2 is SNEGSKA (reference sequence). The CDR3 bases are TGCAGTGGGGCCGGGGAAGAGACCCAGTACTTC. It encodes CSGAGEETQYF.

V is TRBV2 and J is TRBJ1-1, with D uncertain. Trimming left V 9 bases short and J 0 bases short, with 14 bases between. The CDR3 is 14 amino acids. Germline-derived CDR1 and CDR2 are SNHLY and FYNNEI. The CDR3 reads CASDPEVMNTEAFF. CDR3 bases: TGTGCCAGTGACCCGGAGGTAATGAACACTGAAGCTTTCTTT. Full variable domain (outside the CDR3, taken from reference TRBV2 and TRBJ1-1): EPEVTQTPSHQVTQMGQEVILRCVPISNHLYFYWYRQILGQKVEFLVSFYNNEISEKSEIFDDQFSVERPDGSNFTLKIRSTKLEDSAMYFCASDPEVMNTEAFFGQGTRLTVV.

The chain uses TRBV28 and TRBJ1-3; possibly TRBD1 for D (5 bases). The V and J ends lost 7 bases and 8 bases respectively, with 18 bases between them. This CDR3 comprises 14 residues. Germline assignment: CDR1 MDHEN and CDR2 SYDVKM. The CDR3 spells CASNRGQIRDTIYF. DNA for the CDR3: TGTGCCAGCAATCGAGGACAAATTAGGGACACCATATATTTT.

The sample holds a few counts of this clone. The chain combines TRBV14 with TRBJ2-3, with TRBD2 as a possible D gene (6 bases). CDR1 and CDR2 (germline): SGHDN, FVKESK. The CDR3 extends over 12 amino acids. V was pared by 5 bases and J by 6 bases, with 9 bases between. The CDR3 nucleotides are TGTGCCAGCAGCTTCAGCGGGGATACGCAGTATTTT. Translating it yields CASSFSGDTQYF.

This clone was observed a few times. This chain links TRBV6-6 with TRBJ1-1; 10 bases match TRBD1. This CDR3 has 15 residues. With V trimmed by 6 bases and J by 3 bases, 7 bases remained unmatched. Germline V gene data show CDR1 as MNHNY and CDR2 as SVGAGI (reference sequence). CDR3 DNA sequence: TGTGCCAGCAGAAGAACCGGGACAGGGGACACTGAAGCTTTCTTT. Its translation is CASRRTGTGDTEAFF.

This chain joins TRBV19 and TRBJ1-6, with D possibly matching TRBD1 (6 bases). Looked up from germline, CDR1 is LNHDA and CDR2 is SQIVND (reference sequence). This CDR3 is 14 amino acids long. The ends were cut back, 3 bases at V and 10 bases at J, with 13 bases in the middle. As DNA, the CDR3 is TGTGCCAGTAGTATCGCGGGGGGCAGGTCACCCCTCCACTTT. As protein: CASSIAGGRSPLHF.

This rearrangement joins TRBV27 to TRBJ1-1, with D possibly TRBD1 on 6 matching bases. The CDR3 runs to 16 residues. CDR1 and CDR2 (germline): MNHEY, SMNVEV (reference sequence). Trimming removed 5 bases at V and 4 bases at J, with 20 bases between. The CDR3 reads CASSATGGALVTEAFF. Here the CDR3 DNA reads TGTGCCAGCAGTGCCACGGGGGGCGCTTTGGTCACTGAAGCTTTCTTT.